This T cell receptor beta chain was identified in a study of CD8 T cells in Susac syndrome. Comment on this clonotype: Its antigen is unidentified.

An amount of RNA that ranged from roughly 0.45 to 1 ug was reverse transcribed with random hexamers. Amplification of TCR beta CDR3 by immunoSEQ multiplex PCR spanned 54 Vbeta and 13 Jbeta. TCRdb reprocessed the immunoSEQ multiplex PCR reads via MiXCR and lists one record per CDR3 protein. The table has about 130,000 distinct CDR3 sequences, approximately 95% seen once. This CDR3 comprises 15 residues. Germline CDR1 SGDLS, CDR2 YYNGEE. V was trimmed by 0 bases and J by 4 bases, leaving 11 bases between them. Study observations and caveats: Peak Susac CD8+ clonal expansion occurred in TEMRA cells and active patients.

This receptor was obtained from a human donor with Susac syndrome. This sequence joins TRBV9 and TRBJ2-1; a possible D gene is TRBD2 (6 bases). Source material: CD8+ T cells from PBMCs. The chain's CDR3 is CASSVELATYNEQFF. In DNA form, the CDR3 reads TGTGCCAGCAGCGTAGAACTAGCCACTTACAATGAGCAGTTCTTC.